This T cell receptor beta chain was profiled in a study of T cells after yellow fever vaccination. TCRdb passed the 5' RACE reads through MiXCR, listing each CDR3 protein once. This table holds hundreds of thousands of distinct CDR3 sequences, roughly 9.4% found once. This clonotype was recorded many times. Germline CDR1 SGHRS, CDR2 YFSETQ. CDR3 length equals 15 residues. The V gene end was trimmed by 4 bases and the J gene end by 3 bases; junction bases not matched to a gene: 9. This sequence originates from a man younger than 30 who received the YFV17D yellow fever vaccine. The gene calls are TRBV5-1 and TRBJ2-7, with 8 bases fitting TRBD2. The specimen was PBMCs, collected on the day of the first yellow fever vaccination. CDR3 in DNA: TGCGCCAGCAGCATATTGACTAGCGTCGACTACGAGCAGTACTTC. It is translated as CASSILTSVDYEQYF. The full variable domain, in which reference TRBV5-1 and TRBJ2-7 provide the parts outside the CDR3, is KAGVTQTPRYLIKTRGQQVTLSCSPISGHRSVSWYQQTPGQGLQFLFEYFSETQRNKGNFPGRFSGRQFSNSRSEMNVSTLELGDSALYLCASSILTSVDYEQYFGPGTRLTVT.